This T cell receptor beta chain came from a study of response to subunit inactivated influenza vaccine. Overall study results and limits: Authors suggested that a seasonal influenza vaccination recruits few new T cells each time.

This clonotype occurred many times. What it binds is not known. TCRdb reprocessed the RT-PCR reads via MiXCR and lists one record per CDR3 protein. The sample has about 310,000 distinct CDR3 sequences, around a fifth seen once. The CDR3 has 15 residues. From germline, CDR1 is SGHRS and CDR2 YFSETQ. V was trimmed by 6 bases and J by 2 bases, leaving 15 bases between them. The input for sequencing was PBMCs from blood, taken about 20 months after vaccination. This TCR derives from a man between 50 and 75 years old who received an inactivated influenza vaccine. The V gene is TRBV5-1, the J gene TRBJ1-5; a possible D gene is TRBD1 (5 bases). In DNA, the CDR3 is TGCGCCAGCACCATTGACCCGGGGGGCAATCAGCCCCAGCATTTT. It yields the protein CASTIDPGGNQPQHF.